This TCR beta chain was retrieved from a study of blood T cell repertoires in COVID-19. Study background: Whether acute or convalescent, the COVID-19 samples came from the United States, Italy and Spain. Sources were T cells, B-cell-depleted T cells, or PBMCs; the material itself was cDNA or gDNA.

The V gene lost 3 bases and the J gene lost 8 bases, with 13 bases spanning the gap. CDR3 size: 13 residues. Per the germline V gene, CDR1 is KGHSH and CDR2 is LQKENI. Source study methods: Amplification with reference gene primers provided the estimates of nucleated cell counts. Profiled with immunoSEQ multiplex PCR; TCRdb holds only in-frame clones, not every one. V and J calls and clone size are those listed in that table; D and trimming were worked out from the DNA. The sample consists of approximately 25,000 clones, approximately 77% of them appearing once. The genes are TRBV18 and TRBJ1-2; D possibly corresponds to TRBD1 (6 bases). The source is a man aged 80 or over with active or convalescent COVID-19. Source material: peripheral blood. The chain's CDR3 is CASSPDRYSGYTF. As DNA, the CDR3 is TGTGCCAGCTCACCGGACAGATATAGCGGCTACACCTTC.